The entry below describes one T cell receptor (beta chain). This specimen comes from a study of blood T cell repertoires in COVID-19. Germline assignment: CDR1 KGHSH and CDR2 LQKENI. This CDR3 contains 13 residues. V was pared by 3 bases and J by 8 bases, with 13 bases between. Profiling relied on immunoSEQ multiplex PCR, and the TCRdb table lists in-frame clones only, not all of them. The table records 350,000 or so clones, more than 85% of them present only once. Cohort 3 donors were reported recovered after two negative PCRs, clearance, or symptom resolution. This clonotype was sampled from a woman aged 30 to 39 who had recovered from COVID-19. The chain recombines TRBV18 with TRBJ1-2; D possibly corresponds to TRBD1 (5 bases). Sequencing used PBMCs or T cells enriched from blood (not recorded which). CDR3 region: CASSPGEVWGYTF. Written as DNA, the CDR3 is TGTGCCAGCTCACCGGGGGAGGTGTGGGGCTACACCTTC.